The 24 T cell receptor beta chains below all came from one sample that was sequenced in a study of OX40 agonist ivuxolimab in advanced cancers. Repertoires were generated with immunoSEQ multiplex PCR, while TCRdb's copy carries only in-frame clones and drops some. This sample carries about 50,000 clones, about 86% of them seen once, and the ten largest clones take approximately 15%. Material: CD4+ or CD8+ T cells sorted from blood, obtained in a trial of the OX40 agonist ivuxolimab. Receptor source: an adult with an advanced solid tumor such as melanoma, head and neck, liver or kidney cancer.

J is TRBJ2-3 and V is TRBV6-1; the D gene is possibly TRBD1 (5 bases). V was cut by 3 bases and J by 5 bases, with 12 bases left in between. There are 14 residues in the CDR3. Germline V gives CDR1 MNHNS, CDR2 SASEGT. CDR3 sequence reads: CASSEEYRGDTQYF. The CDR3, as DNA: TGTGCCAGCAGTGAGGAGTATAGGGGAGATACGCAGTATTTT.

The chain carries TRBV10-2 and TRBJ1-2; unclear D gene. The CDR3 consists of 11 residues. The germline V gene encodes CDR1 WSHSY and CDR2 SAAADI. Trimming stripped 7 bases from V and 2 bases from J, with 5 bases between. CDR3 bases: TGCGCCAGCAAAGGAAACTATGGCTACACCTTC. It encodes CASKGNYGYTF.

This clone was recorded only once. This CDR3 reads CASSRWSGELFF. The CDR3 DNA is TGTGCCAGCAGCCGTTGGTCCGGGGAGCTGTTTTTT. J is TRBJ2-2 and V is TRBV5-5; D is unclear. The CDR3 is 12 residues long. Germline CDR1 is SGHKS and CDR2 is YYEKEE (reference sequence). Trimming took off 4 bases at V and 6 bases at J, with 7 bases between the two ends.

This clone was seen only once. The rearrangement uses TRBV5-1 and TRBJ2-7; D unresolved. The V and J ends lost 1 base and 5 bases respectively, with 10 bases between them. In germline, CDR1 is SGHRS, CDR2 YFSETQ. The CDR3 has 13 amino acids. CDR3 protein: CASSLLGFHEQYF. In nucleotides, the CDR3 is TGCGCCAGCAGCTTGTTAGGTTTCCACGAGCAGTACTTC.

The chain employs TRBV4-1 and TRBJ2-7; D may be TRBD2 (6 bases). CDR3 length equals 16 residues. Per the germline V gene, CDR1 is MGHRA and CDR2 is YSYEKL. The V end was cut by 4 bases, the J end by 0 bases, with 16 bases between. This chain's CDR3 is CASSPLRTSRSYEQYF. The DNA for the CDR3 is TGCGCCAGCAGCCCCCTACGCACTAGCCGCTCCTACGAGCAGTACTTC.

This CDR3 is CASSFAQGPYEQYF. For the CDR3, the DNA is TGTGCCAGCAGTTTCGCGCAGGGACCCTACGAGCAGTACTTC. This chain joins TRBV28 and TRBJ2-7; D tentatively reads TRBD1 or TRBD2 (5 bases each). V was cut by 3 bases and J by 2 bases, with 11 bases left in between. Germline V gene lookup returns CDR1 MDHEN and CDR2 SYDVKM. The CDR3 loop spans 14 amino acids.

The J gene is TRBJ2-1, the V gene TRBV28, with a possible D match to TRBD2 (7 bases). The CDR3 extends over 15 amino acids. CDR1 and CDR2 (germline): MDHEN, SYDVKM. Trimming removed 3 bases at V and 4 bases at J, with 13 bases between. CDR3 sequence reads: CASSFVGGQYNEQFF. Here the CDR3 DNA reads TGTGCCAGCAGTTTCGTGGGGGGGCAGTACAATGAGCAGTTCTTC.

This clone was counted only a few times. This chain's CDR3 is CASRYFPGNSYEQYF. The CDR3 DNA reads as TGCGCCAGCAGATACTTTCCGGGAAACTCCTACGAGCAGTACTTC. The V gene is TRBV5-1, the J gene TRBJ2-7, with D perhaps matching TRBD2 (5 bases). The germline V gene encodes CDR1 SGHRS and CDR2 YFSETQ. V was pared by 5 bases and J by 0 bases, with 15 bases between. The CDR3 sequence is 15 residues long.

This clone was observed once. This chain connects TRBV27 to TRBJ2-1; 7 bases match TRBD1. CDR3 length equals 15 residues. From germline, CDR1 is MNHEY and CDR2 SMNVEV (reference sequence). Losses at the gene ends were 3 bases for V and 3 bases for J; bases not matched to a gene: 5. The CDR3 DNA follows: TGTGCCAGCAGTTTTCACAGACAGGGCTACAATGAGCAGTTCTTC. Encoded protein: CASSFHRQGYNEQFF.

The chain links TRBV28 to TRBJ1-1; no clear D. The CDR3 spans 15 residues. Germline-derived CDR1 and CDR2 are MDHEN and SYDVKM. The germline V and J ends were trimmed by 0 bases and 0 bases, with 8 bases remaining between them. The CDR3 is CASSLWVRLNTEAFF. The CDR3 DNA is TGTGCCAGCAGTTTATGGGTACGGCTGAACACTGAAGCTTTCTTT.

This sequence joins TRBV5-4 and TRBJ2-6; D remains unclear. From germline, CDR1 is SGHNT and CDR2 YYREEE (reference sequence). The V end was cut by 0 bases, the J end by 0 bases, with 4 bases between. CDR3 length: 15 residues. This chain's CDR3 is CASSLAYSGANVLTF. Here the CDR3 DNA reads TGTGCCAGCAGCTTGGCCTACTCTGGGGCCAACGTCCTGACTTTC.

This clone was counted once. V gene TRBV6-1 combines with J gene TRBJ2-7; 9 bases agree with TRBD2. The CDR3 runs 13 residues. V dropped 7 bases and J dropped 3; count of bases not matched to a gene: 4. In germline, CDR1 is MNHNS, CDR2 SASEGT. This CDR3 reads CASIPSGNYEQYF. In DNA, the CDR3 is TGTGCCAGCATCCCTAGCGGGAACTACGAGCAGTACTTC.

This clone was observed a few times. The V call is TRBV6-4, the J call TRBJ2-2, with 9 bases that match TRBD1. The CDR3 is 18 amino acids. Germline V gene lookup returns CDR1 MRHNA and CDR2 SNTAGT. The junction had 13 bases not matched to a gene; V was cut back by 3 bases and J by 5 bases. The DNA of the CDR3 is TGTGCCAGCAGTGAGTCGGACAGGGGCCGAACAGGGACCGGGGAGCTGTTTTTT. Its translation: CASSESDRGRTGTGELFF.

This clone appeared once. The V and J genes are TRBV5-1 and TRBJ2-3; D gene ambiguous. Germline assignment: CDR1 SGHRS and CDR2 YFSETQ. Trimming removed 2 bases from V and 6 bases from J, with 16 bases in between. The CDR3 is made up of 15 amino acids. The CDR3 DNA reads TGCGCCAGCAGCTTACTCCCCGAGACCCGCGATACGCAGTATTTT. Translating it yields CASSLLPETRDTQYF.

The CDR3 sequence: CASSHLAGAHEQYF. In nucleotides, the CDR3 is TGTGCCAGCAGCCACCTAGCGGGAGCCCACGAGCAGTACTTC. The V gene is TRBV6-5, the J gene TRBJ2-7, with 10 bases identical to TRBD2. Germline values: CDR1 MNHEY, CDR2 SVGAGI. The CDR3 has 14 amino acids. V gave up 6 bases and J gave up 5 bases; unmatched junction bases: 7.

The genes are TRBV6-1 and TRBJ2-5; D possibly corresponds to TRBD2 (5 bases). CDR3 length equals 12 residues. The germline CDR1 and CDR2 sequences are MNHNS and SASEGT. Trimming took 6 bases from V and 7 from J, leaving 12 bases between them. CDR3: CASSRLPGTQYF. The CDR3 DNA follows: TGTGCCAGCAGCAGACTACCGGGGACCCAGTACTTC.

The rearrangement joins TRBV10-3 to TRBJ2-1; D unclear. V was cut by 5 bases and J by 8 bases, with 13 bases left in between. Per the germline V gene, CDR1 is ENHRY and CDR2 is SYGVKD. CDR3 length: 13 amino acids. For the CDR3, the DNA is TGTGCCATCAGTTTTGGGTTGGATGATGAGCAGTTCTTC. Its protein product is CAISFGLDDEQFF.

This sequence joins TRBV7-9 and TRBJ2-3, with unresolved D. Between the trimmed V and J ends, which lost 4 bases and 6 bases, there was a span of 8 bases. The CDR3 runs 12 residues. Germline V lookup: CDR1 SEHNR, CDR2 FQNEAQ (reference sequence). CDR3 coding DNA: TGTGCCAGCAGCTCCCACATTGATACGCAGTATTTT. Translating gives CASSSHIDTQYF.

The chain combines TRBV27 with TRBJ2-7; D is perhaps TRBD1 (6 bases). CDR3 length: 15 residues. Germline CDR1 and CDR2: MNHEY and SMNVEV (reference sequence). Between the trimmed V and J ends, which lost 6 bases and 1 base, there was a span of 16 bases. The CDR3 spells CASSLSRGGSYEQYF. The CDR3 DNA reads TGTGCCAGCAGCCTCTCCAGGGGCGGTTCCTACGAGCAGTACTTC.

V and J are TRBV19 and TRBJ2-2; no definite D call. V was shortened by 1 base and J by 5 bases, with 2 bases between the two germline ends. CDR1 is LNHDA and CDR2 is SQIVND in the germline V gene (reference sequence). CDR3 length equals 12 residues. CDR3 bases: TGTGCCAGTAGTATAGGAACCGGGGAGCTGTTTTTT. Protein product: CASSIGTGELFF.

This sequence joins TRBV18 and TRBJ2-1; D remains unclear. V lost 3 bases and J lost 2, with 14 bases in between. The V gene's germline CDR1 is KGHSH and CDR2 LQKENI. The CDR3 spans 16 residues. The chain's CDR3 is CASSPNPQTPYNEQFF. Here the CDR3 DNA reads TGTGCCAGCTCACCGAATCCACAGACTCCCTACAATGAGCAGTTCTTC.

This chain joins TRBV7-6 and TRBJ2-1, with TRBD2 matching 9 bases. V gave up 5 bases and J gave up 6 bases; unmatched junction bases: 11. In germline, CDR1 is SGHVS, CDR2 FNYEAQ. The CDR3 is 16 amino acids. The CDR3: CASSHRGGTSSNEQFF. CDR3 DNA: TGTGCCAGCAGCCACAGAGGTGGGACTAGCAGCAATGAGCAGTTCTTC.

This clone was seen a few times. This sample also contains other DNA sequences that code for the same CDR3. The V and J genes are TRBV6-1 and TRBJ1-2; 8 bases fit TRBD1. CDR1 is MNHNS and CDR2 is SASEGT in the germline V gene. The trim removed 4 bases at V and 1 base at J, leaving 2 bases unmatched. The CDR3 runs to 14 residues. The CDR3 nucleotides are TGTGCCAGCAGTGTAGGACAGGGTAACTATGGCTACACCTTC. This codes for CASSVGQGNYGYTF.

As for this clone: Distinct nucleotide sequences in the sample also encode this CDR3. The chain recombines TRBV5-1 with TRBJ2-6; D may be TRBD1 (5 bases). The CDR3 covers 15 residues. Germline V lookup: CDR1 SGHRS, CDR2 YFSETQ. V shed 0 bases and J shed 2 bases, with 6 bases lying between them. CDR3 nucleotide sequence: TGCGCCAGCAGCTTGGTAGGGGCTGGGGCCAACGTCCTGACTTTC. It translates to CASSLVGAGANVLTF.